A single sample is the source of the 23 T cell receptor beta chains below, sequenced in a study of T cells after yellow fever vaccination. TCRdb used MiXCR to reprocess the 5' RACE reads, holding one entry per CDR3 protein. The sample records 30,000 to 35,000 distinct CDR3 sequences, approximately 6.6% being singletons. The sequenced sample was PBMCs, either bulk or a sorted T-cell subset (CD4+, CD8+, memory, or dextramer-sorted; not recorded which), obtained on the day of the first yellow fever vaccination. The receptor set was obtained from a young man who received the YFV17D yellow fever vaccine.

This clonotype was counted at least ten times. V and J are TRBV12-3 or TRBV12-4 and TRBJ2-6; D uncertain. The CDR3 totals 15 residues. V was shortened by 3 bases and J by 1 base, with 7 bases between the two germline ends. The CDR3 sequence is CASSFHESGANVLTF. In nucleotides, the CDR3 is TGTGCCAGCAGTTTTCACGAATCTGGGGCCAACGTCCTGACTTTC.

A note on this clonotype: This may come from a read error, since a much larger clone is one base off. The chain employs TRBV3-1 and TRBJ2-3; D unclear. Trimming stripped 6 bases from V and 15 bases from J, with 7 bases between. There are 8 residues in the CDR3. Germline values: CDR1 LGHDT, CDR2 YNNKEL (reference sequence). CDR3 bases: TGTGCCAGCAGGGAGCATTATTTT. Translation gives CASREHYF.

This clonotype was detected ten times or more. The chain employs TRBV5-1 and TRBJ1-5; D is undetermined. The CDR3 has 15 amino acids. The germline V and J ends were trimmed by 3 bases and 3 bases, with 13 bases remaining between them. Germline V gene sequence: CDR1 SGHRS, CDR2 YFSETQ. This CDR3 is CASSSSGQPNQPQHF. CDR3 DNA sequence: TGCGCCAGCAGCTCCTCTGGGCAGCCCAATCAGCCCCAGCATTTT. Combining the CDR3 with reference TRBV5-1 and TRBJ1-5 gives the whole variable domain KAGVTQTPRYLIKTRGQQVTLSCSPISGHRSVSWYQQTPGQGLQFLFEYFSETQRNKGNFPGRFSGRQFSNSRSEMNVSTLELGDSALYLCASSSSGQPNQPQHFGDGTRLSIL.

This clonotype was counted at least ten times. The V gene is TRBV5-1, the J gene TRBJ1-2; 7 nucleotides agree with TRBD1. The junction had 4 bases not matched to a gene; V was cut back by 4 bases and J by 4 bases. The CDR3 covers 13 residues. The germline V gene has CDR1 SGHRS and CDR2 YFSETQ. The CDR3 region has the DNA TGCGCCAGCAGCAGGGACAGTTCCTATGGCTACACCTTC. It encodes CASSRDSSYGYTF.

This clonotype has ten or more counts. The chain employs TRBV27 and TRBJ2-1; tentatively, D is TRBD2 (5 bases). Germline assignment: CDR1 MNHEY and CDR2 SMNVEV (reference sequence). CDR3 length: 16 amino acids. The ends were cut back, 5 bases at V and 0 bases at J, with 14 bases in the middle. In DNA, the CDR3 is TGTGCCAGCAGTCTACGGACGGGGAGCTCCTACAATGAGCAGTTCTTC. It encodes CASSLRTGSSYNEQFF.

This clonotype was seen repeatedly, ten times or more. CDR3 in DNA: TGTGCCAGCAGCCGGCTGTACTCTGGGGCCAACGTCCTGACTTTC. Protein sequence: CASSRLYSGANVLTF. The genes are TRBV5-5 and TRBJ2-6; D not certain. CDR3 length: 15 residues. Germline V gene lookup returns CDR1 SGHKS and CDR2 YYEKEE (reference sequence). Trimming took 4 bases from V and 0 from J, leaving 8 bases between them.

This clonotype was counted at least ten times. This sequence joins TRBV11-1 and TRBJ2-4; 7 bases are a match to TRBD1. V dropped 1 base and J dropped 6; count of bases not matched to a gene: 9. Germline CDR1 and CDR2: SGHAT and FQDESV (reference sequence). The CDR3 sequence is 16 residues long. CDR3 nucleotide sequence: TGTGCCAGCAGCTTAGACAGGGGTCCCATGGGAAACATTCAGTACTTC. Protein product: CASSLDRGPMGNIQYF.

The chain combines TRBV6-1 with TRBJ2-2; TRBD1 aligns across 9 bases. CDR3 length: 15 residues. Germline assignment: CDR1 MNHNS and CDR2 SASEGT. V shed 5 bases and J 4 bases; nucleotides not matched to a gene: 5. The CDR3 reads CASSTGTGFTGELFF. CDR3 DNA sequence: TGTGCCAGCAGTACCGGGACAGGGTTCACCGGGGAGCTGTTTTTT.

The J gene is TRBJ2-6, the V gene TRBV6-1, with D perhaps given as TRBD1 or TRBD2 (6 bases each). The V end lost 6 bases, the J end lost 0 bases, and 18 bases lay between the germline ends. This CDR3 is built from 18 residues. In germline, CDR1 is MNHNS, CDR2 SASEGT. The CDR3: CASRNRPGAISGANVLTF. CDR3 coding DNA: TGTGCCAGCAGGAACAGGCCGGGGGCTATCTCTGGGGCCAACGTCCTGACTTTC.

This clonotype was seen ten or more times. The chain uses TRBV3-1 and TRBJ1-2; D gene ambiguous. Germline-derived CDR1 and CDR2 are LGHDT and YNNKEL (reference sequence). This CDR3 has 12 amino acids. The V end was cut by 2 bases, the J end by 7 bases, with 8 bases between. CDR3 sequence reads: CASSQSWVGYTF. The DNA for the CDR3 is TGTGCCAGCAGCCAATCGTGGGTTGGCTACACCTTC. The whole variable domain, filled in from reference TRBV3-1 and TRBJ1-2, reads DTAVSQTPKYLVTQMGNDKSIKCEQNLGHDTMYWYKQDSKKFLKIMFSYNNKELIINETVPNRFSPKSPDKAHLNLHINSLELGDSAVYFCASSQSWVGYTFGSGTRLTVV.

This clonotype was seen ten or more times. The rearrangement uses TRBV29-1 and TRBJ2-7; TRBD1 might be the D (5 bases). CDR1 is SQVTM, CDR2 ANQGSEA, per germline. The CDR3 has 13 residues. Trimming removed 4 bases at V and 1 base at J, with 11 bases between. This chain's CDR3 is CSVVRSGSYEQYF. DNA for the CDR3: TGCAGCGTTGTGAGATCAGGGTCCTACGAGCAGTACTTC.

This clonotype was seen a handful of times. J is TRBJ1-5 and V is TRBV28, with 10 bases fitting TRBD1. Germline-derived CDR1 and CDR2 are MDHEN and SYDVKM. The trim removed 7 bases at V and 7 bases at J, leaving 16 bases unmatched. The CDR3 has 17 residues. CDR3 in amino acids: CASTPDRWGQGRQPQHF. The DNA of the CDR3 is TGTGCCAGCACCCCCGATCGTTGGGGACAGGGGAGGCAGCCCCAGCATTTT.

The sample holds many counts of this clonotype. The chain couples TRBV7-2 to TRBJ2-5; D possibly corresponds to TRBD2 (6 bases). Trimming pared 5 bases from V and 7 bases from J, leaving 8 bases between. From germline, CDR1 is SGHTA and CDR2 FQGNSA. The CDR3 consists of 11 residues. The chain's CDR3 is CASSPGGTQYF. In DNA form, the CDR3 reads TGTGCCAGCAGCCCCGGGGGGACCCAGTACTTC.

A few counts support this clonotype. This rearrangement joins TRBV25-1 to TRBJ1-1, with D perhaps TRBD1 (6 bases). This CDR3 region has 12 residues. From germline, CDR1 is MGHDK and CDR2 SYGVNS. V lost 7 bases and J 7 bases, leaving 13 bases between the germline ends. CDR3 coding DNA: TGTGCCAGCAACGGCGGGGGCGGTGAAGCTTTCTTT. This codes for CASNGGGGEAFF.

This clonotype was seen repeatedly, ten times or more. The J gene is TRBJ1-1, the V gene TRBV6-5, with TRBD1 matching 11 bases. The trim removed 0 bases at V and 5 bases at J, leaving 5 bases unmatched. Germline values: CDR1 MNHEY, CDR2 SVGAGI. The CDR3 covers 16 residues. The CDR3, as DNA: TGTGCCAGCAGTTACTCCGTAGGGACAGGGGGGACTGAAGCTTTCTTT. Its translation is CASSYSVGTGGTEAFF.

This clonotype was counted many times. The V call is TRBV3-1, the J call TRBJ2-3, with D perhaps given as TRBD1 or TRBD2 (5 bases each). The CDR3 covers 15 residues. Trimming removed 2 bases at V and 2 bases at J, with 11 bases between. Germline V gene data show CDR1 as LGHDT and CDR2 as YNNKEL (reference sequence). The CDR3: CASSQSADNTDTQYF. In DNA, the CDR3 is TGTGCCAGCAGCCAATCAGCGGACAACACAGATACGCAGTATTTT.

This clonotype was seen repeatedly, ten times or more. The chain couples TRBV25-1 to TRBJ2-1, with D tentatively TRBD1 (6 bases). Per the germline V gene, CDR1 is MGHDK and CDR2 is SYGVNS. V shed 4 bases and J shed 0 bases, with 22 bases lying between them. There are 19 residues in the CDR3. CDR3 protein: CASSAPRGPTPGSYNEQFF. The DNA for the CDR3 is TGTGCCAGCAGTGCTCCCAGGGGCCCTACCCCAGGCTCCTACAATGAGCAGTTCTTC.

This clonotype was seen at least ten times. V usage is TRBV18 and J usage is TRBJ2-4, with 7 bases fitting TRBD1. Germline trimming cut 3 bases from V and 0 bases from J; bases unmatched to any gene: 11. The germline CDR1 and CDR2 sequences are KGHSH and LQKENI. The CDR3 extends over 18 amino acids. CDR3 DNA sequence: TGTGCCAGCTCACCCTTAACCGACAGGGCCCTAGCCAAAAACATTCAGTACTTC. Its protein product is CASSPLTDRALAKNIQYF.

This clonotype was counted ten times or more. The CDR3 region has the DNA TGTGCCAGCAGCCTAGACTCCCCAACAGATACGCAGTATTTT. This gives the protein CASSLDSPTDTQYF. The rearrangement joins TRBV9 to TRBJ2-3, with D unresolved. CDR3 size: 14 residues. The V gene lost 4 bases and the J gene lost 3 bases, with 12 bases spanning the gap. Germline V gene sequence: CDR1 SGDLS, CDR2 YYNGEE.

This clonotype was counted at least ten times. Here the CDR3 reads CASSYSGQLYNSPLHF. In nucleotides, the CDR3 is TGTGCCAGCAGTTACTCGGGACAGCTCTATAATTCACCCCTCCACTTT. The gene calls are TRBV6-5 and TRBJ1-6; 7 nucleotides align to TRBD1. The CDR3 contains 16 residues. V dropped 0 bases and J dropped 3; count of bases not matched to a gene: 2. The V gene's germline CDR1 is MNHEY and CDR2 SVGAGI.

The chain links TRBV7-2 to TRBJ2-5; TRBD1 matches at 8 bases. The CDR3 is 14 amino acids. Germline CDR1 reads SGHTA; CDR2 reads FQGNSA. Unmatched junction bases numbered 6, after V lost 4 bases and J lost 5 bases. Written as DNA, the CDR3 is TGTGCCAGCAGCTCCCTGGACAGGGCCGAGACCCAGTACTTC. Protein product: CASSSLDRAETQYF.

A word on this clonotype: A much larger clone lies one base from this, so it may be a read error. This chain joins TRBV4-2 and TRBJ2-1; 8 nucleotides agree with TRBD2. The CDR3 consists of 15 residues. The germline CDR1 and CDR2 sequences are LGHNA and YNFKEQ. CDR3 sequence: CASNQDTGGWNEQFF. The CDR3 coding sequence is TGTGCCAGCAACCAAGATACGGGGGGGTGGAATGAGCAGTTCTTC.

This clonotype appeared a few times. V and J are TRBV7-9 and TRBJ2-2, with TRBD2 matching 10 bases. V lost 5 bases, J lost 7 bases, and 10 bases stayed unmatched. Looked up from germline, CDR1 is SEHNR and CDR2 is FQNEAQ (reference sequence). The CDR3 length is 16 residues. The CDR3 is CASSPQPSGGIGELFF. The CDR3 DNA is TGTGCCAGCAGCCCCCAGCCTAGCGGGGGAATCGGGGAGCTGTTTTTT.